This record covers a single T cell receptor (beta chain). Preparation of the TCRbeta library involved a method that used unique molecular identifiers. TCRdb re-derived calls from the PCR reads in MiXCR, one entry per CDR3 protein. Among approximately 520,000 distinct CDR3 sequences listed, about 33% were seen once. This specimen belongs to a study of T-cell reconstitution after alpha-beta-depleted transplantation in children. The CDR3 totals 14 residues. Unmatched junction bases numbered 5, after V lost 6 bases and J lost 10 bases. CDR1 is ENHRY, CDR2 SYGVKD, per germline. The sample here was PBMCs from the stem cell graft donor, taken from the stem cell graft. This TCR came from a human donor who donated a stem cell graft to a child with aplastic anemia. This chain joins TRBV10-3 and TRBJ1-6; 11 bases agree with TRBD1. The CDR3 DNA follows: TGTGCCATCAGGGACAGGGGGCAAGGATCACCCCTCCACTTT. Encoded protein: CAIRDRGQGSPLHF.